This T cell receptor beta chain was identified during a study of CD8+CD57+ T cells in acquired aplastic anemia. Study at large: An average of roughly 3 ug of DNA was obtained from sorted CD4+ and CD8+ cells. Study-level results: Overlapping CD8+ CDR3 repertoires of patients and controls contained nearly 30 shared sequences. Patients did not significantly differ from controls in CD8+ Simpson's diversity.

This clonotype has ten or more counts. Antigen specificity is unknown. CDR3 and TCR beta VDJ profiling relied on a genomic DNA template. TCRdb itself ran the reads through MiXCR, one entry per CDR3 protein. The sample contains roughly 280,000 distinct CDR3 sequences, 50% to 65% of which appear only once. For sequencing, patients were chosen who had shown expansion of CD8+CD57+ cells by flow cytometry. Patients uniformly had severe acquired aplastic anemia. There are 11 residues in the CDR3. The ends were cut back, 4 bases at V and 4 bases at J, with 1 base in the middle. The V gene's germline CDR1 is LGHDT and CDR2 YNNKEL (reference sequence).

The source of this sequence is a human donor with aplastic anemia. The sequencing sample was made of sorted CD4+, CD8+, or CD8+CD57+ T cells (not recorded which) from PBMCs. The chain links TRBV3-1 to TRBJ1-4; no reliable D call. The CDR3 reads CASSLNEKLFF. The CDR3 nucleotides are TGTGCCAGCAGCCTTAATGAAAAACTGTTTTTT.